This T cell receptor beta chain originates from a study of blood T cell repertoires in COVID-19. The overall study: COVID-19 samples collected from the United States, Italy and Spain covered acute and convalescent phases. Nucleic acid was either cDNA or gDNA, and it came from T cells, B-cell-depleted T cells, or PBMCs.

This clone was seen a few times. CDR3 length: 14 amino acids. In germline, CDR1 is SGHTA, CDR2 FQGNSA. Trimming at V came to 5 bases and at J to 2 bases, leaving 4 bases not matched to a gene. Source study methods: The authors estimated nucleated cell counts from reference gene primer amplification. The assay was immunoSEQ multiplex PCR, and TCRdb's table has in-frame clones only and misses some. Clonal size and the V and J genes are those of that table, whereas D and trimming came from the DNA. The table has approximately 89,000 clones, about 80% seen once. This clonotype was sampled from a human donor in a cohort sampled during active COVID-19. The sample comprised peripheral blood. J is TRBJ2-3 and V is TRBV7-2; 7 positions match TRBD1. The CDR3 DNA is TGTGCCAGCAGCCGGACAGGATCCACAGATACGCAGTATTTT. Its translation: CASSRTGSTDTQYF.